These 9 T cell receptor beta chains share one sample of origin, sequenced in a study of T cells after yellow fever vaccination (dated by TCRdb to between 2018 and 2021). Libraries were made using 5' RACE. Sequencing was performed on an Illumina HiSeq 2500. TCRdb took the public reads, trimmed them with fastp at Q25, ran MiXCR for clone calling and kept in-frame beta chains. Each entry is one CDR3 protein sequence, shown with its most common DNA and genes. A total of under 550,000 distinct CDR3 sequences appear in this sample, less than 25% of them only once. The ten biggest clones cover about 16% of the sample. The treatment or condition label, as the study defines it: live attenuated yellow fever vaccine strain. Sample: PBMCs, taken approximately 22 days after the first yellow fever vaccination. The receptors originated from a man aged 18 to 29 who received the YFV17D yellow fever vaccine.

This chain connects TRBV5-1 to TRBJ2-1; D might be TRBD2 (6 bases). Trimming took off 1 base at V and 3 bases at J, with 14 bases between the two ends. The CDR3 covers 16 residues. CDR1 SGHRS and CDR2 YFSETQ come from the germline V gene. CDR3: CASSLLAGGNYNEQFF. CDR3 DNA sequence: TGCGCCAGCAGCTTGCTGGCTGGGGGGAACTACAATGAGCAGTTCTTC.

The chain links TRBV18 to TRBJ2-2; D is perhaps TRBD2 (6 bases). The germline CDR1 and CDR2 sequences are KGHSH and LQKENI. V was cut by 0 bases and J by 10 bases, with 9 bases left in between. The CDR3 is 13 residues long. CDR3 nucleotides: TGTGCCAGCTCACCACCGGGGGGACCGGAGCTGTTTTTT. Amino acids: CASSPPGGPELFF.

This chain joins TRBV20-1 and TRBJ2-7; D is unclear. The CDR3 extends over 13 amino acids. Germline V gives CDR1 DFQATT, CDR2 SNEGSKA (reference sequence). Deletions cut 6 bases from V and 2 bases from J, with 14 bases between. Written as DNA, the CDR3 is TGCAGTGCCCTGGAAATTACACCCTACGAGCAGTACTTC. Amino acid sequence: CSALEITPYEQYF.

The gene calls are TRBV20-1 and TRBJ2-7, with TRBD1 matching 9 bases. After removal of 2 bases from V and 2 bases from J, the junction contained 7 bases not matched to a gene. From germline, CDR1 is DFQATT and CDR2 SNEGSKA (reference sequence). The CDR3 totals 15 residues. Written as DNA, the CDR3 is TGCAGTGCTAGACCGAGGACAGGGGCAACCTACGAGCAGTACTTC. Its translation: CSARPRTGATYEQYF.

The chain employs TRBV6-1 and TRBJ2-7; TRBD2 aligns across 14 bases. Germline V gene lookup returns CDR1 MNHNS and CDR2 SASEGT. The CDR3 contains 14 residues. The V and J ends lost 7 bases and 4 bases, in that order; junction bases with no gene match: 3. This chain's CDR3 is CASIRLAGGYEQYF. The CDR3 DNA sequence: TGTGCCAGCATCCGACTAGCGGGGGGGTACGAGCAGTACTTC.

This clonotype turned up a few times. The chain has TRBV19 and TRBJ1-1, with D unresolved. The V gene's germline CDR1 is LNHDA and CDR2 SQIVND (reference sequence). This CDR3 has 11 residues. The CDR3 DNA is TGTGCGGTCGGCGTCTGGACTGAAGCTTTCTTT. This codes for CAVGVWTEAFF. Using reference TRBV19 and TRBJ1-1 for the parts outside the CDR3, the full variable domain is DGGITQSPKYLFRKEGQNVTLSCEQNLNHDAMYWYRQDPGQGLRLIYYSQIVNDFQKGDIAEGYSVSREKKESFPLTVTSAQKNPTAFYLCAVGVWTEAFFGQGTRLTVV.

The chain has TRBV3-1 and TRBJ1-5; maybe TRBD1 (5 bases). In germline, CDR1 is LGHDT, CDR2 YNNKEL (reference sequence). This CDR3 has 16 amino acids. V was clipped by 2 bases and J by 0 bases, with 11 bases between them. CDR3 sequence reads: CASSQWDGRSNQPQHF. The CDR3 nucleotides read TGTGCCAGCAGCCAATGGGACGGACGTAGCAATCAGCCCCAGCATTTT.

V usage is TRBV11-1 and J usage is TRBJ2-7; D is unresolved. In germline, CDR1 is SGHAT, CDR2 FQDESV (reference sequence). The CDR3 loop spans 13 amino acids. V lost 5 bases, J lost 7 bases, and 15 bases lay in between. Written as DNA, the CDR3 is TGTGCCAGCAGCCCGACGACTGTAGGAGAGCAGTACGTC. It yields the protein CASSPTTVGEQYV.

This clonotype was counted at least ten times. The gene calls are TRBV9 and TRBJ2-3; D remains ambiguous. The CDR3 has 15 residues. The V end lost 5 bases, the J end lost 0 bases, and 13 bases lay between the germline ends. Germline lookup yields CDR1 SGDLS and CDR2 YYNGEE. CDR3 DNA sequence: TGTGCCAGCAGATCACCCCCTGGTAGCACAGATACGCAGTATTTT. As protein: CASRSPPGSTDTQYF. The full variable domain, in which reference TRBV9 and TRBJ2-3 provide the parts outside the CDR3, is DSGVTQTPKHLITATGQRVTLRCSPRSGDLSVYWYQQSLDQGLQFLIQYYNGEERAKGNILERFSAQQFPDLHSELNLSSLELGDSALYFCASRSPPGSTDTQYFGPGTRLTVL.